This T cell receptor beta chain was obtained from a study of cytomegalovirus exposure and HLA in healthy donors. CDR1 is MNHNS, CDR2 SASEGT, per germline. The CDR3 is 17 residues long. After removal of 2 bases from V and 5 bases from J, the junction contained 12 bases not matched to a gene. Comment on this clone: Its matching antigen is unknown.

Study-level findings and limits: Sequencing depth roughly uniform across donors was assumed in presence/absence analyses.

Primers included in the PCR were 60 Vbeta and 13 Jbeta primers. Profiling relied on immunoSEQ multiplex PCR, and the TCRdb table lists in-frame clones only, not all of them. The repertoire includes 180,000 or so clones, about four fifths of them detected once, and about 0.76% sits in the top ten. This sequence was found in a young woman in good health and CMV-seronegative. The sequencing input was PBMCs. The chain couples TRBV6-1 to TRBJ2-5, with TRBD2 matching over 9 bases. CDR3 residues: CASSESVAGVLWETQYF. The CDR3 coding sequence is TGTGCCAGCAGTGAATCGGTAGCGGGAGTGTTATGGGAGACCCAGTACTTC.